The 15 T cell receptor beta chains listed next were all sequenced from one sample in a study of blood T cell repertoires in COVID-19. Repertoires were generated with immunoSEQ multiplex PCR, while TCRdb's copy carries only in-frame clones and drops some. The repertoire holds about 27,000 clones, with approximately 83% as singletons. The specimen was peripheral blood. The receptors here all came from a man aged 65-85 years with active COVID-19.

The table lists this clone with a few counts. V gene TRBV2 combines with J gene TRBJ1-2, with D perhaps TRBD1 (6 bases). V was pared by 3 bases and J by 8 bases, with 10 bases between. This CDR3 contains 12 residues. The V gene's germline CDR1 is SNHLY and CDR2 FYNNEI. This CDR3 is CASSDLGAGYTF. CDR3 DNA: TGTGCCAGCAGTGATTTGGGGGCGGGCTACACCTTC. Drawing the rest from reference TRBV2 and TRBJ1-2, the complete variable domain is EPEVTQTPSHQVTQMGQEVILRCVPISNHLYFYWYRQILGQKVEFLVSFYNNEISEKSEIFDDQFSVERPDGSNFTLKIRSTKLEDSAMYFCASSDLGAGYTFGSGTRLTVV.

This clone has a single count. One end of the junction does not line up with germline, which may come from a read error. The chain is built from TRBV28 and TRBJ2-5; D is possibly TRBD2 (7 bases). The V gene's germline CDR1 is MDHEN and CDR2 SYDVKM. The length of the CDR3 is 15 residues. CDR3 loop: CASILEGGVGETQYF. CDR3 DNA sequence: TGTGCCAGCATTTTAGAGGGGGGGGTGGGGGAGACCCAGTACTTC.

The chain employs TRBV9 and TRBJ1-4, with D perhaps TRBD1 (6 bases). Germline V gene lookup returns CDR1 SGDLS and CDR2 YYNGEE. This CDR3 is built from 15 residues. Trimming shortened V by 0 bases and J by 8 bases, and 14 bases separated the two germline ends. The CDR3 loop is CASSVGSGGREKLFF. CDR3 DNA: TGTGCCAGCAGCGTAGGAAGTGGGGGCCGGGAAAAACTGTTTTTT.

The CDR3 here is CAISELGSLNTEAFF. Written as DNA, the CDR3 is TGTGCCATCAGTGAGCTCGGGAGCTTGAACACTGAAGCTTTCTTT. The genes are TRBV10-3 and TRBJ1-1, with D unclear. CDR1 and CDR2 (germline): ENHRY, SYGVKD. V dropped 2 bases and J dropped 0 bases, with 10 bases sitting between them. CDR3 length equals 15 residues.

Written as DNA, the CDR3 is TGCGTCGGTAGCGGGAGGGCCGCTGAGCAGTTCTTC. Translating it yields CVGSGRAAEQFF. The chain employs TRBV29-1 and TRBJ2-1; 11 bases are shared with TRBD2. The length of the CDR3 is 12 residues. Germline V gene lookup returns CDR1 SQVTM and CDR2 ANQGSEA.

Only a few counts were recorded for this clone. The chain employs TRBV10-3 and TRBJ1-2; D gene uncertain. Germline-derived CDR1 and CDR2 are ENHRY and SYGVKD. The V and J ends lost 8 bases and 2 bases respectively, with 9 bases between them. The CDR3 sequence is 12 residues long. The CDR3 loop reads CAIGGGNYGYTF. The CDR3 DNA follows: TGTGCCATCGGAGGAGGGAACTATGGCTACACCTTC.

This chain joins TRBV6-5 and TRBJ2-1, with 10 bases aligning to TRBD2. Per the germline V gene, CDR1 is MNHEY and CDR2 is SVGAGI. This CDR3 spans 15 amino acids. V was clipped by 5 bases and J by 8 bases; unmatched bases: 9. This chain's CDR3 is CASSPRGGTSDEQFF. The CDR3 DNA follows: TGTGCCAGCAGTCCACGAGGGGGGACTAGCGATGAGCAGTTCTTC.

The chain combines TRBV10-1 with TRBJ2-3, with 9 positions matching TRBD1. The CDR3 length is 16 residues. Germline loops: CDR1 WNHNN, CDR2 SYGVQD (reference sequence). V lost 0 bases to trimming and J lost 4 bases; unmatched junction nucleotides: 5. The CDR3 sequence: CASSESGTGFADTQYF. The CDR3 nucleotides read TGCGCCAGCAGTGAGTCGGGGACAGGGTTCGCAGATACGCAGTATTTT.

DNA for the CDR3: TGTGCCAGCAGTCAGACATACACCGGGGAGCTGTTTTTT. As protein: CASSQTYTGELFF. The chain combines TRBV2 with TRBJ2-2, with D hard to call. V gave up 5 bases and J gave up 3 bases, with 7 bases separating them. Germline CDR1 and CDR2: SNHLY and FYNNEI. CDR3 length equals 13 residues.

This sequence joins TRBV5-1 and TRBJ1-4, with 9 bases matching TRBD1. The germline V gene has CDR1 SGHRS and CDR2 YFSETQ. The length of the CDR3 is 15 residues. Trimming cost V 3 bases and J 4 bases; bases outside gene matches: 4. CDR3 DNA sequence: TGCGCCAGCAGCTCGCTGACAGGGGGTAATGAAAAACTGTTTTTT. Its protein is CASSSLTGGNEKLFF.

The genes are TRBV30 and TRBJ1-1, with 8 nucleotides matching TRBD1. The CDR3 is made up of 13 amino acids. In germline, CDR1 is GTSNPN, CDR2 SVGIG (reference sequence). J gave up 3 bases and V 3 bases, and 3 bases lay outside the gene matches. The CDR3 sequence is CAWRRQGYTEAFF. CDR3 bases: TGTGCCTGGAGACGACAGGGGTACACTGAAGCTTTCTTT. The full variable domain, its missing parts supplied by reference TRBV30 and TRBJ1-1, is SQTIHQWPATLVQPVGSPLSLECTVEGTSNPNLYWYRQAAGRGLQLLFYSVGIGQISSEVPQNLSASRPQDRQFILSSKKLLLSDSGFYLCAWRRQGYTEAFFGQGTRLTVV.

The CDR3 bases are TGCGCCAGCAGCGGGGACGGACTAGCGGGTTACAATGAGCAGTTCTTC. Amino acid sequence: CASSGDGLAGYNEQFF. The chain links TRBV5-1 to TRBJ2-1, with TRBD2 matching over 11 bases. This CDR3 has 16 amino acids. CDR1 SGHRS and CDR2 YFSETQ come from the germline V gene. V was pared by 4 bases and J by 4 bases, with 7 bases of the junction left unmatched.

This rearrangement joins TRBV27 to TRBJ2-4; TRBD1 matches 8 bases. Germline CDR1 is MNHEY and CDR2 is SMNVEV (reference sequence). V lost 3 bases and J lost 5; bases outside the gene matches: 6. This CDR3 region has 15 residues. CDR3 bases: TGTGCCAGCAGTTTGCGACAGGGGTACCAAAACATTCAGTACTTC. Its translation: CASSLRQGYQNIQYF.

The rearrangement joins TRBV2 to TRBJ1-6; possibly TRBD1 for D (6 bases). The CDR3 is made up of 13 amino acids. Trimming took 7 bases from V and 7 from J, leaving 11 bases between them. CDR1 and CDR2 from the germline V gene are SNHLY and FYNNEI. The CDR3 here is CASTRTENSPLHF. The CDR3 DNA follows: TGTGCCAGCACTAGGACAGAAAATTCACCCCTCCACTTT.

This clone was counted between two and nine times. The rearrangement links TRBV6-5 to TRBJ1-4; no firm D call. Germline values: CDR1 MNHEY, CDR2 SVGAGI. The V and J ends lost 5 bases and 8 bases respectively, with 6 bases between them. The CDR3 has 11 amino acids. The CDR3 region has the DNA TGTGCCAGCAGTCTGACAGAAAAACTGTTTTTT. Protein product: CASSLTEKLFF.